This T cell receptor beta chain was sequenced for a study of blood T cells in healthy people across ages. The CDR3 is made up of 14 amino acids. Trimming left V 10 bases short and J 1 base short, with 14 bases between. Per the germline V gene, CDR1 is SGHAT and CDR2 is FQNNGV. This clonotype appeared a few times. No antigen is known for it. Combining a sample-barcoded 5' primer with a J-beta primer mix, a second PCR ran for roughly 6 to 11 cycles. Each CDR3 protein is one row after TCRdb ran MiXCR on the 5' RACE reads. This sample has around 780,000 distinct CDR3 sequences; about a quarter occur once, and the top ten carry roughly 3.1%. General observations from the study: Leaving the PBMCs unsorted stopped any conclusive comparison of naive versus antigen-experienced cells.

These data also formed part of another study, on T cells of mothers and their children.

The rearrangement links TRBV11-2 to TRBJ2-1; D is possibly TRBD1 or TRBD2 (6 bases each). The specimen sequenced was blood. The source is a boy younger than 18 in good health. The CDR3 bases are TGTGCCACGCTGGGGGGCCTATCCTACAATGAGCAGTTCTTC. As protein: CATLGGLSYNEQFF.